These T cell receptor beta chains were read from a single sample in a study of cytomegalovirus exposure and HLA in healthy donors. Libraries were prepared by immunoSEQ multiplex PCR; TCRdb keeps only in-frame clonotypes and omits some of them. The table shows approximately 170,000 clones, with approximately 71% occurring only once. The sample taken for sequencing was PBMCs. All receptors derive from a girl aged 10 to 17 in good health and CMV-seronegative. The CDR3 runs from the conserved cysteine through the conserved F or W. The D gene is left open where the match is weak. Clone size is stated in some rows and not others, as once, few, many or a class when expanded.

V	J	size	D	DNA	CDR3
TRBV6-5	TRBJ1-6	.	TRBD1	TGTGCCAGCAGGTTTCCGGGACAGTCCTTTCCCCTCCACTTT	CASRFPGQSFPLHF
TRBV5-1	TRBJ2-3	.	TRBD2	TGCGCCAGCAGAGTAGCGGGGGAAACAGCTACGCAGTATTTT	CASRVAGETATQYF
TRBV18	TRBJ2-3	.	TRBD2	TGTGCCAGCTCACCACGAAGCGGGGGGGCCTCAGATACGCAGTATTTT	CASSPRSGGASDTQYF
TRBV7-8	TRBJ1-1	once	TRBD1	TGTGCCAGCAGCTCAACCTTGACAGGGCGGGCTTTCTTT	CASSSTLTGRAFF
TRBV30	TRBJ1-4	.	.	TGTGCCTGGAGTGTACGAGAGGCTGAAAAACTGTTTTTT	CAWSVREAEKLFF
TRBV5-1	TRBJ2-5	.	.	TGCGCCAGCAGCTTGGCTCTCGAGACCCAGTACTTC	CASSLALETQYF
TRBV19	TRBJ2-1	.	.	TGTGCCAGTAGTATGTGGGCCAGCCAAAGGTTCTTC	CASSMWASQRFF
TRBV6-1	TRBJ1-5	few	.	TGTGCCAGCAGCGCAGTACAGGGAGTGCTGCCCCAGCATTTT	CASSAVQGVLPQHF
TRBV5-1	TRBJ2-7	.	TRBD1	TGCGCCAGCAGCCCGGCAGGGGGCAGCTACGAGCAGTACTTC	CASSPAGGSYEQYF
TRBV4-1	TRBJ1-5	.	.	TGCGCCAGCAGCCAAGATATCGCAGGGGTGACCCCCCAGCATTTT	CASSQDIAGVTPQHF